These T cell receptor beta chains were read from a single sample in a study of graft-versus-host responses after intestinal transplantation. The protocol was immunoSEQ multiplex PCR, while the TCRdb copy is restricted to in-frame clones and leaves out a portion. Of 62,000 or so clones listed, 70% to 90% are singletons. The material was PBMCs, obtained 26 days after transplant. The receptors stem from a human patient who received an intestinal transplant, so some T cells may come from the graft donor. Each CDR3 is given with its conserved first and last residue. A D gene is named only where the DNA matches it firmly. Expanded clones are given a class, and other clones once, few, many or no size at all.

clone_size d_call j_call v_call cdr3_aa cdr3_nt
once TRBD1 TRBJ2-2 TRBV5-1 CASSPNRGTGPGELFF TGCGCCAGCAGCCCAAACCGGGGGACAGGGCCCGGGGAGCTGTTTTTT
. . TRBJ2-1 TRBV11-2 CASSLDEGINEQFF TGTGCCAGCAGCTTAGATGAGGGAATCAATGAGCAGTTCTTC
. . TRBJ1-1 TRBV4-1 CASRSSVMNTEAFF TGCGCCAGCAGATCTTCAGTCATGAACACTGAAGCTTTCTTT
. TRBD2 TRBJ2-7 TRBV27 CASSSDRGTTLVYEQYF TGTGCCAGCTCCTCCGACCGCGGGACTACCTTAGTCTACGAGCAGTACTTC
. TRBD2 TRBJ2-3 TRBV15 CATSRDEGLADPATSTDTQYF TGTGCCACCAGCAGAGATGAGGGACTAGCGGACCCCGCTACTAGCACAGATACGCAGTATTTT
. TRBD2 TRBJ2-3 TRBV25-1 CASSETWTSGSYTQYF TGTGCCAGCAGTGAAACGTGGACTAGCGGGAGCTATACGCAGTATTTT
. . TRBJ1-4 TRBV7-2 CASTRGAREKLFF TGTGCCAGCACACGGGGGGCCCGGGAAAAACTGTTTTTT
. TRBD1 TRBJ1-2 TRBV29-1 CSVGLDRPALSNYGYTF TGCAGCGTTGGTCTGGACAGGCCGGCCCTCTCTAACTATGGCTACACCTTC
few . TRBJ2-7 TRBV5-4 CASSSGTKAYEQYF TGTGCCAGCAGTTCCGGGACAAAGGCCTACGAGCAGTACTTC
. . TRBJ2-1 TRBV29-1 CSVDLWSGNEQFF TGCAGCGTGGACTTATGGAGCGGCAATGAGCAGTTCTTC
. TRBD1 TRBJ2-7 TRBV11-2 CASSLGLVGTGLSYEQYF TGTGCCAGCAGCTTGGGCCTGGTCGGGACAGGGCTTTCCTACGAGCAGTACTTC
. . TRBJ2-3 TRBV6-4 CASSFSGSTDTQYF TGTGCCAGCAGTTTTAGTGGTAGCACAGATACGCAGTATTTT
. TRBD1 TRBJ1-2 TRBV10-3 CAISESPVGQGDGYTF TGTGCCATCAGTGAGTCCCCCGTTGGACAGGGGGATGGCTACACCTTC
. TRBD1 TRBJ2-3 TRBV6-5 CASQPRDSYTDTQYF TGTGCCAGCCAACCCCGGGACAGCTACACAGATACGCAGTATTTT
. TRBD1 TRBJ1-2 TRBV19 CASSRGQIYGYTF TGTGCCAGTAGTAGGGGACAGATCTATGGCTACACCTTC
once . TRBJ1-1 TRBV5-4 CASSPTRGLHTEAFF TGTGCCAGCAGCCCCACTAGGGGACTCCACACTGAAGCTTTCTTT
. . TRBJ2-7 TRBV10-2 CASSAGTGLSSYEQYF TGCGCCAGCAGCGCCGGCACAGGCCTTAGCTCCTACGAGCAGTACTTC
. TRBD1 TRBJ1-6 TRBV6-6 CASSPRTGSYSPLHF TGTGCCAGCAGTCCTCGGACAGGGAGTTATTCACCCCTCCACTTT
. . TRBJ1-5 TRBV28 CASSFGLGGGPQHF TGTGCCAGCAGTTTCGGACTTGGGGGGGGGCCCCAGCATTTT
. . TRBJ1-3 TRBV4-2 CASSRDGGRSSGNTIYF TGTGCCAGCAGCCGGGACGGGGGACGAAGCTCTGGAAACACCATATATTTT
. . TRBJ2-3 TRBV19 CASSAWDMSTDTQYF TGTGCCAGTAGTGCGTGGGACATGAGCACAGATACGCAGTATTTT
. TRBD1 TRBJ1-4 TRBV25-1 CASSEGTGVEKLFF TGTGCCAGCAGTGAGGGGACAGGAGTAGAAAAACTGTTTTTT
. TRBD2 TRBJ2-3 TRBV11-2 CASSLKASGTDTQYF TGTGCCAGCAGCTTAAAGGCTAGCGGTACAGATACGCAGTATTTT
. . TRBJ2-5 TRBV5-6 CASSLRSRETQYF TGTGCCAGCAGCTTGCGGAGCAGAGAGACCCAGTACTTC
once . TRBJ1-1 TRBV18 CASSRAGQGEAFF TGTGCCAGCTCACGGGCAGGGCAGGGTGAAGCTTTCTTT
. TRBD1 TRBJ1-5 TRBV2 CASRPTGASQPQHF TGTGCCAGCAGGCCGACAGGGGCCAGTCAGCCCCAGCATTTT
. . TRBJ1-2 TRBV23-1 CASSPIRDDYGYTF TGCGCCAGCAGTCCTATCCGAGATGACTATGGCTACACCTTC
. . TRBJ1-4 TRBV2 CASSEARVPNEKLFF TGTGCCAGCAGTGAAGCGCGGGTGCCCAATGAAAAACTGTTTTTT
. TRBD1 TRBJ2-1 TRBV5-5 CASSLWAGQGPSNEQFF TGTGCCAGCAGCTTGTGGGCGGGACAGGGGCCGTCTAATGAGCAGTTCTTC
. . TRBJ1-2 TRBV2 CASSETAGKGLYGYTF TGTGCCAGCAGTGAAACGGCAGGGAAAGGCTTGTATGGCTACACCTTC
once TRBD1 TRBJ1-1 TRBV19 CASSIVVGGEKAFF TGTGCCAGTAGTATAGTTGTAGGGGGCGAGAAGGCTTTCTTT
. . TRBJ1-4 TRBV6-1 CASHRHTNEKLFF TGTGCCAGCCACAGGCACACCAATGAAAAACTGTTTTTT
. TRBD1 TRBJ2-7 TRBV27 CASSSGSDRGQYF TGTGCCAGCAGTTCCGGGAGTGACAGGGGGCAGTACTTC
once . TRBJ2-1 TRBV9 CASSVWDSQGEQFF TGTGCCAGCAGCGTTTGGGACTCTCAGGGGGAACAGTTCTTC
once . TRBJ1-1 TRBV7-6 CASSPTGNTEAFF TGTGCCAGCAGCCCAACAGGGAACACTGAAGCTTTCTTT
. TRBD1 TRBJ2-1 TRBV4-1 CASSQGQVNSYNEQFF TGCGCCAGCAGCCAGGGACAGGTAAACTCCTACAATGAGCAGTTCTTC
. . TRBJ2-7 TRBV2 CASKYLRQATYEQYF TGTGCCAGCAAATACCTCCGGCAGGCTACCTACGAGCAGTACTTC
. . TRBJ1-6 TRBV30 CAWSVDILKPLHF TGTGCCTGGAGTGTAGACATCCTAAAGCCCCTCCACTTT
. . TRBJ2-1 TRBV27 CASSLGRSEQFF TGTGCCAGCAGTTTGGGGCGGAGTGAGCAGTTCTTC
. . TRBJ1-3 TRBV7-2 CASSLDRASGNTIYF TGTGCCAGCAGCTTAGACAGGGCCTCTGGGAACACCATATATTTT
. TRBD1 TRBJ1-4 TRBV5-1 CASSLVDRLNEKLFF TGCGCCAGCAGCTTGGTGGACAGGCTTAATGAAAAACTGTTTTTT
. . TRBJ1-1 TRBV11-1 CASSLAGGGTEAFF TGTGCCAGCAGCTTAGCGGGGGGAGGCACTGAAGCTTTCTTT
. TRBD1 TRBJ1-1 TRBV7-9 CASSIPRAGGTNTEAFF TGTGCCAGCAGCATCCCCCGGGCAGGGGGCACGAACACTGAAGCTTTCTTT
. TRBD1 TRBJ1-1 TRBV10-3 CAISESQGAGEAFF TGTGCCATCAGTGAATCCCAGGGGGCGGGGGAAGCTTTCTTT
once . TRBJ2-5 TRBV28 CASSFRQQETQYF TGTGCCAGCAGCTTCAGACAGCAAGAGACCCAGTACTTC
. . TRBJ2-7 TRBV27 CASSFTGAYEQYF TGTGCCAGCAGTTTTACCGGAGCCTACGAGCAGTACTTC
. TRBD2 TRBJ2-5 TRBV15 CATRLAGQETQYF TGTGCCACCAGACTAGCGGGCCAAGAGACCCAGTACTTC
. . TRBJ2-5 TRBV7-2 CASSPGETQYF TGTGCCAGCAGCCCCGGGGAGACCCAGTACTTC
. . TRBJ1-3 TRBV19 CASSWAISGNTIYF TGTGCCAGTAGTTGGGCCATCTCTGGAAACACCATATATTTT
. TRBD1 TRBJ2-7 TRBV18 CASSPRDRGFRRSYEQYF TGTGCCAGCTCACCACGGGACAGGGGGTTTCGGCGCTCCTACGAGCAGTACTTC
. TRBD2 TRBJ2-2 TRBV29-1 CSVEGWGGVTGELFF TGCAGCGTTGAAGGGTGGGGGGGGGTCACCGGGGAGCTGTTTTTT
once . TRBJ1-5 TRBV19 CASSIGRGVKDNQPQHF TGTGCCAGTAGTATCGGACGGGGAGTGAAGGACAATCAGCCCCAGCATTTT
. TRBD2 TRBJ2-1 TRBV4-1 CASSQAEGGRSQNEQFF TGCGCCAGCAGCCAAGCCGAGGGCGGGAGGAGTCAAAATGAGCAGTTCTTC
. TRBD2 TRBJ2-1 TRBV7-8 CASSPNRLAGNDEQFF TGTGCCAGCAGCCCAAACCGACTAGCGGGAAACGATGAGCAGTTCTTC
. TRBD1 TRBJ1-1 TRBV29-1 CSVQGETNTEAFF TGCAGCGTCCAGGGGGAGACGAACACTGAAGCTTTCTTT
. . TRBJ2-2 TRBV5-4 CATQGGGELFF TGTGCCACCCAGGGCGGCGGGGAGCTGTTTTTT
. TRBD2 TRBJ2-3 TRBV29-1 CSVGLAGATDTQYF TGCAGCGTTGGACTAGCGGGAGCCACAGATACGCAGTATTTT
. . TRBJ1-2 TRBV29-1 CSVVGSFYGYTF TGCAGCGTTGTTGGCAGTTTCTATGGCTACACCTTC
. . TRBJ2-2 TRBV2 CASWDAGDRGGLELFF TGTGCCAGCTGGGATGCCGGGGACCGGGGAGGTCTGGAGCTGTTTTTT